The T cell receptor (beta chain) described here comes from a study of cytomegalovirus exposure and HLA in healthy donors. Across the whole study: In an earlier analysis, some 110 million unique TCR beta sequences were found from some 170 million T cells. Unique TCRs numbering about 87 million, obtained from HLA-typed donors, made up an early data release. Whole-study findings and limits: A later analysis showed HLA-associated TCR beta chains outstripping equally common others in clonal expansion. Previously analyzed data showed that most TCR beta V segments were productive at a frequency of about 87% or about 30%.

As concerns this clone: Its antigen is not known.

This PCR relied on a set of 60 Vbeta primers and 13 Jbeta primers. Measured with immunoSEQ multiplex PCR; TCRdb has only the in-frame clones, and not every one. The table records 75,000 or so clones, approximately 74% of them present only once. V shed 5 bases and J 7 bases; nucleotides not matched to a gene: 16. In germline, CDR1 is SGHNT, CDR2 YYREEE (reference sequence). This CDR3 is built from 16 residues. This sequence originates from a woman in her twenties or thirties in good health and CMV-seropositive. The chain combines TRBV5-4 with TRBJ2-7; 9 positions match TRBD1. Sequencing used PBMCs. CDR3 region: CASRRTGGGSGGEQYF. CDR3 nucleotides: TGTGCCAGCAGACGAACAGGGGGCGGGAGTGGGGGGGAGCAGTACTTC.